Shown below are 12 T cell receptor beta chains from a single sample sequenced in a study of beta chain features in type 1 diabetes. Of the isolated RNA, all was reverse transcribed, and so the sequenced material was expressed TCRB transcripts. Method: immunoSEQ multiplex PCR; TCRdb's copy keeps in-frame clones and lacks some. The data show around 250,000 clones, about 63% seen once. Sequenced sample: naive CD4+ T cells from blood. The receptors were gathered from a man aged 25-40 years in good health.

This clone was detected once. The chain has TRBV29-1 and TRBJ2-4, with TRBD1 as a possible D gene (5 bases). The CDR3 is 17 residues long. Germline values: CDR1 SQVTM, CDR2 ANQGSEA. V was shortened by 0 bases and J by 3 bases, with 18 bases between the two germline ends. Written as DNA, the CDR3 is TGCAGCGTTGAAGATTGGGGCAGGGATCGTGGCAAAAACATTCAGTACTTC. As protein: CSVEDWGRDRGKNIQYF.

This clone came up once. J is TRBJ2-1 and V is TRBV7-9, with a possible D match to TRBD2 (6 bases). Germline CDR1 SEHNR, CDR2 FQNEAQ (reference sequence). This CDR3 comprises 15 residues. The germline V and J ends were trimmed by 5 bases and 0 bases, with 11 bases remaining between them. As DNA, the CDR3 is TGTGCCAGCAGCCGAGGAGCGGGCTCCTACAATGAGCAGTTCTTC. The encoded protein is CASSRGAGSYNEQFF.

The gene calls are TRBV11-2 and TRBJ2-7; perhaps TRBD1 as D (5 bases). This CDR3 is built from 14 residues. CDR1 and CDR2 from the germline V gene are SGHAT and FQNNGV. V was trimmed by 3 bases and J by 4 bases, leaving 13 bases between them. For the CDR3, the DNA is TGTGCCAGCAGCTTGACAGATGGCTCTTACGAGCAGTACTTC. Translated, it gives CASSLTDGSYEQYF.

The CDR3 sequence is CASSQALGPGGTEAFF. CDR3 DNA sequence: TGCGCCAGCAGCCAAGCTCTCGGTCCTGGGGGCACTGAAGCTTTCTTT. The chain links TRBV4-3 to TRBJ1-1, with TRBD1 as a possible D gene (5 bases). V was cut by 1 base and J by 4 bases, with 16 bases left in between. The length of the CDR3 is 16 residues. Germline V gene lookup returns CDR1 LGHNA and CDR2 YSLEER.

The table lists this clone with a few counts. The chain uses TRBV2 and TRBJ2-1; D may be TRBD2 (5 bases). Germline lookup yields CDR1 SNHLY and CDR2 FYNNEI. This CDR3 comprises 14 residues. V was shortened by 7 bases and J by 0 bases, with 10 bases between the two germline ends. CDR3 in amino acids: CASTLLGSYNEQFF. CDR3 DNA: TGTGCCAGCACCCTACTAGGCTCCTACAATGAGCAGTTCTTC.

This chain joins TRBV9 and TRBJ2-3; D is undetermined. The V end lost 3 bases, the J end lost 0 bases, and 5 bases lay between the germline ends. This CDR3 spans 13 amino acids. Germline V gives CDR1 SGDLS, CDR2 YYNGEE. CDR3 protein: CASSATSTDTQYF. The CDR3 DNA sequence: TGTGCCAGCAGCGCAACTAGCACAGATACGCAGTATTTT.

The chain uses TRBV30 and TRBJ2-7; weak D call: TRBD2 (6 bases). The V and J ends lost 3 bases and 4 bases respectively, with 10 bases between them. The CDR3 is made up of 12 amino acids. The V gene's germline CDR1 is GTSNPN and CDR2 SVGIG (reference sequence). CDR3 loop: CAWRGLGYEQYF. The CDR3 region has the DNA TGTGCCTGGAGGGGACTGGGATACGAGCAGTACTTC.

The rearrangement joins TRBV29-1 to TRBJ1-2; D possibly corresponds to TRBD1 (6 bases). The CDR3 length is 14 residues. Germline assignment: CDR1 SQVTM and CDR2 ANQGSEA. V was shortened by 6 bases and J by 4 bases, with 18 bases between the two germline ends. CDR3 sequence (DNA): TGCAGCGTAGACTCCGGCGGACAGAGCTATGGCTACACCTTC. Protein sequence: CSVDSGGQSYGYTF.

The sample holds a few counts of this clone. V and J are TRBV7-9 and TRBJ2-7; D is unclear. Trimming stripped 1 base from V and 6 bases from J, with 7 bases between. In germline, CDR1 is SEHNR, CDR2 FQNEAQ (reference sequence). This CDR3 region has 12 residues. This CDR3 reads CASSLVPVEQYF. CDR3 nucleotide sequence: TGTGCCAGCAGCTTAGTGCCGGTCGAGCAGTACTTC.

The chain uses TRBV2 and TRBJ2-1; D is possibly TRBD1 (6 bases). Germline CDR1 is SNHLY and CDR2 is FYNNEI. The CDR3 covers 11 residues. The germline V and J ends were trimmed by 8 bases and 9 bases, with 11 bases remaining between them. CDR3 nucleotide sequence: TGTGCCAGCGGAACAGGGTCTGAGCAGTTCTTC. Its protein is CASGTGSEQFF.

The chain has TRBV9 and TRBJ1-2; no firm D call. The CDR3 is 15 amino acids. Deletions cut 0 bases from V and 2 bases from J, with 11 bases between. Per the germline V gene, CDR1 is SGDLS and CDR2 is YYNGEE. The CDR3 DNA is TGTGCCAGCAGCGTAGAGGTACGCCTAAACTATGGCTACACCTTC. It specifies CASSVEVRLNYGYTF.

The chain links TRBV30 to TRBJ1-2; possible D gene TRBD1, 5 bases. Deletions cut 4 bases from V and 3 bases from J, with 12 bases between. Germline V CDR1 and CDR2: GTSNPN, SVGIG (reference sequence). CDR3 size: 13 residues. CDR3 residues: CAWTRVRDYGYTF. CDR3 sequence (DNA): TGTGCCTGGACCCGCGTCAGGGACTATGGCTACACCTTC.